A single sample gave rise to the 3 T cell receptor beta chains below, sequenced in a study of T cell repertoires in cytomegalovirus infection. TCRdb ran MiXCR on the reads and lists one entry per CDR3 protein. There are approximately 100,000 distinct CDR3 sequences in the sample; 23% occur only once, and about two fifths lies in the top ten. The specimen sequenced was CD8+ T cells from PBMCs. The receptors stem from a human donor in good health (CMV status not recorded). Some clones in this sample may be carry-over from other donors' samples.

This clonotype was recorded a few times. V and J are TRBV5-5 and TRBJ1-5; a possible D gene is TRBD1 (5 bases). The CDR3 runs to 15 residues. Germline loops: CDR1 SGHKS, CDR2 YYEKEE (reference sequence). The ends were cut back, 0 bases at V and 2 bases at J, with 9 bases in the middle. In nucleotides, the CDR3 is TGTGCCAGCAGCTTGGATCAGGGCGGCAATCAGCCCCAGCATTTT. It specifies CASSLDQGGNQPQHF.

Here the CDR3 reads CASSRLLGHEQYF. Written as DNA, the CDR3 is TGTGCCAGCAGCCGCCTACTAGGGCACGAGCAGTACTTC. V and J are TRBV6-2 or TRBV6-3 and TRBJ2-7, with a possible D match to TRBD2 (5 bases). This CDR3 contains 13 residues. V gave up 6 bases and J gave up 5 bases, with 14 bases separating them. Germline CDR1 MNHEY, CDR2 SVGEGT.

The rearrangement joins TRBV7-2 to TRBJ2-1, with D possibly being TRBD1 (6 bases). Germline V lookup: CDR1 SGHTA, CDR2 FQGNSA. Trimming shortened V by 0 bases and J by 0 bases, and 6 bases separated the two germline ends. This CDR3 is built from 15 residues. CDR3 loop: CASSLADSSYNEQFF. The CDR3 DNA is TGTGCCAGCAGCTTAGCGGACAGCTCCTACAATGAGCAGTTCTTC.